The 11 T cell receptor beta chains below were found in one sample sequenced in a study of response to subunit inactivated influenza vaccine. MiXCR was run by TCRdb on the RT-PCR reads, yielding one entry per CDR3 protein. The sample contains some 300,000 distinct CDR3 sequences, 20% to 25% of which appear only once. The source was PBMCs from blood, collected 21 months after vaccination. These receptors were taken from a man aged 50 to 69 who received an inactivated influenza vaccine.

This clonotype came up a few times. The rearrangement links TRBV11-2 to TRBJ1-3, with D possibly TRBD1 on 6 matching bases. In germline, CDR1 is SGHAT, CDR2 FQNNGV. Trimming removed 4 bases at V and 4 bases at J, with 17 bases between. This CDR3 has 16 amino acids. The CDR3 is CASSSSQGRSGNTIYF. The DNA of the CDR3 is TGTGCCAGCAGCTCGTCTCAGGGGCGCTCAGGAAACACCATATATTTT.

The gene calls are TRBV6-2 or TRBV6-3 and TRBJ2-7; possible D gene TRBD1, 6 bases. The germline CDR1 and CDR2 sequences are MNHEY and SVGEGT. This CDR3 region has 15 residues. Trimming stripped 3 bases from V and 3 bases from J, with 15 bases between. The CDR3 DNA follows: TGTGCCAGCAGTTATTCGACAGGACCTCTCTACGAGCAGTACTTC. Protein product: CASSYSTGPLYEQYF.

A few counts support this clonotype. The gene calls are TRBV5-1 and TRBJ2-1; D is uncertain. This CDR3 comprises 15 residues. Germline-derived CDR1 and CDR2 are SGHRS and YFSETQ. V was cut by 0 bases and J by 0 bases, with 7 bases left in between. The CDR3 is CASSLVFSSYNEQFF. The DNA for the CDR3 is TGCGCCAGCAGCTTGGTGTTTAGCTCCTACAATGAGCAGTTCTTC.

This clonotype was recorded at least ten times. This rearrangement joins TRBV15 to TRBJ2-2; D is possibly TRBD2 (5 bases). The CDR3 spans 14 residues. The germline V gene has CDR1 LNHNV and CDR2 YYDKDF (reference sequence). Trimming left V 7 bases short and J 1 base short, with 10 bases between. The CDR3 DNA follows: TGTGCCACCAAAAGAGGGATGAACACCGGGGAGCTGTTTTTT. Amino acids: CATKRGMNTGELFF. Supplemented by reference TRBV15 and TRBJ2-2, the full variable domain reads DAMVIQNPRYQVTQFGKPVTLSCSQTLNHNVMYWYQQKSSQAPKLLFHYYDKDFNNEADTPDNFQSRRPNTSFCFLDIRSPGLGDTAMYLCATKRGMNTGELFFGEGSRLTVL.

This clonotype came up many times. The CDR3, as DNA: TGCGCCAGCAGCCAAGATTCGAATGTCAATCAGCCCCAGCATTTT. Amino acid sequence: CASSQDSNVNQPQHF. The chain has TRBV4-3 and TRBJ1-5; no clear D gene. From germline, CDR1 is LGHNA and CDR2 YSLEER. Between the trimmed V and J ends, which lost 0 bases and 3 bases, there was a span of 9 bases. This CDR3 spans 15 amino acids.

The V gene is TRBV29-1, the J gene TRBJ2-1; D is perhaps TRBD2 (6 bases). With 6 bases removed from V and 0 bases from J, the gap between germline ends came to 9 bases. This CDR3 has 13 amino acids. Looked up from germline, CDR1 is SQVTM and CDR2 is ANQGSEA. The CDR3 protein is CSVFSGSYNEQFF. CDR3 in DNA: TGCAGCGTCTTTAGCGGCTCCTACAATGAGCAGTTCTTC.

This clonotype was found once. The rearrangement links TRBV6-2 or TRBV6-3 to TRBJ2-2; a weak D match, TRBD1 (5 bases). Trimming stripped 0 bases from V and 4 bases from J, with 9 bases between. CDR1 is MNHEY, CDR2 SVGEGT, per germline. The CDR3 length is 15 residues. The CDR3 bases are TGTGCCAGCAGTTACTCGGGGCCTGGCACCGGGGAGCTGTTTTTT. Its translation is CASSYSGPGTGELFF.

This clonotype was seen more than once but under ten times. The chain uses TRBV5-1 and TRBJ2-7, with TRBD2 matching 11 bases. The CDR3 loop spans 16 amino acids. With 4 bases clipped from V and 1 base from J, the junction kept 7 bases outside the gene matches. Germline V CDR1 and CDR2: SGHRS, YFSETQ. This CDR3 is CASSIAGTSGSYEQYF. DNA for the CDR3: TGCGCCAGCAGCATAGCCGGGACTAGCGGATCCTACGAGCAGTACTTC. The complete variable domain, with remaining parts taken from reference TRBV5-1 and TRBJ2-7, reads KAGVTQTPRYLIKTRGQQVTLSCSPISGHRSVSWYQQTPGQGLQFLFEYFSETQRNKGNFPGRFSGRQFSNSRSEMNVSTLELGDSALYLCASSIAGTSGSYEQYFGPGTRLTVT.

The gene calls are TRBV10-3 and TRBJ2-2, with no clear D. V gave up 3 bases and J gave up 6 bases, with 8 bases separating them. The length of the CDR3 is 13 residues. From germline, CDR1 is ENHRY and CDR2 SYGVKD. In DNA form, the CDR3 reads TGTGCCATCAGTGATACCCCGTCCGGGGAGCTGTTTTTT. Translating gives CAISDTPSGELFF.

In its sample, this clonotype was seen a few times. This rearrangement joins TRBV6-1 to TRBJ1-5; 8 positions match TRBD1. This CDR3 has 15 residues. Trimming removed 4 bases from V and 7 bases from J; junction bases left unmatched: 9. Per the germline V gene, CDR1 is MNHNS and CDR2 is SASEGT. The CDR3 loop is CASSADRVGSQPQHF. In DNA, the CDR3 is TGTGCCAGCAGTGCGGACAGGGTCGGCAGCCAGCCCCAGCATTTT.

This clonotype was detected ten times or more. CDR3 sequence: CASSFATYTEAFF. The CDR3 DNA sequence: TGTGCCAGCAGTTTCGCCACGTACACTGAAGCTTTCTTT. The chain combines TRBV12-3 or TRBV12-4 with TRBJ1-1; D call uncertain. Between the trimmed V and J ends, which lost 3 bases and 3 bases, there was a span of 8 bases. The CDR3 has 13 residues.